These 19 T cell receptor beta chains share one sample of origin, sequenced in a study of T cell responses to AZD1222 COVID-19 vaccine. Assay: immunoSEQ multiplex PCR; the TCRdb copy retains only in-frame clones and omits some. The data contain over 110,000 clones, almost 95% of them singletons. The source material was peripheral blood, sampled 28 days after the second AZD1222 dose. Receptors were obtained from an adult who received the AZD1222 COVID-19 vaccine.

The CDR3 loop is CASSLHRGMNTEAFF. CDR3 DNA: TGTGCCAGCAGTCTCCACAGGGGAATGAACACTGAAGCTTTCTTT. The chain couples TRBV28 to TRBJ1-1; the match to TRBD1 covers 7 bases. Germline assignment: CDR1 MDHEN and CDR2 SYDVKM. The CDR3 runs to 15 residues. Trimming removed 5 bases from V and 0 bases from J; junction bases left unmatched: 6.

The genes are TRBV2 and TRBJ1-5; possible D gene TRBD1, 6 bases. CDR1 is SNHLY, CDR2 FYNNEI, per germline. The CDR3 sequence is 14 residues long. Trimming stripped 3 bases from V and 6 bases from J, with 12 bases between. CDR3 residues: CASSEGQGSQPQHF. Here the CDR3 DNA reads TGTGCCAGCAGTGAGGGGCAGGGGAGTCAGCCCCAGCATTTT.

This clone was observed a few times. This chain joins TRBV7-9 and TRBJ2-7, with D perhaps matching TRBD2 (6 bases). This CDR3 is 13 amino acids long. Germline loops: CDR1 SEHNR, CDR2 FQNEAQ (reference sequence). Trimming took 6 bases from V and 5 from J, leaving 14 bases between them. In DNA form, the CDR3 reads TGTGCCAGCAGTGGGACTCCGGGGCACGAGCAGTACTTC. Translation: CASSGTPGHEQYF.

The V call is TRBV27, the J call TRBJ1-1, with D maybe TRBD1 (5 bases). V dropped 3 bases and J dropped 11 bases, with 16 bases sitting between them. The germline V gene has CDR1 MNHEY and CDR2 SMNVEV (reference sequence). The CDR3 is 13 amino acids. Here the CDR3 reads CASSLDLGGSAFF. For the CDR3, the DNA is TGTGCCAGCAGTTTGGATTTGGGGGGTTCCGCTTTCTTT.

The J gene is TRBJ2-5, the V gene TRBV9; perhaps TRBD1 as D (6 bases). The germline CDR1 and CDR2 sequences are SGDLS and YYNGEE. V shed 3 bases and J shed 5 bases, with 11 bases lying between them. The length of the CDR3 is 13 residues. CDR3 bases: TGTGCCAGCAGCGGAGGGGGTAGGGAGACCCAGTACTTC. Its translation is CASSGGGRETQYF.

As DNA, the CDR3 is TGCGCCAGCAGCTGGACAGGGGGCGAAGCTTTCTTT. It translates to CASSWTGGEAFF. The genes are TRBV5-1 and TRBJ1-1; 11 positions agree with TRBD1. This CDR3 contains 12 residues. Germline assignment: CDR1 SGHRS and CDR2 YFSETQ. The trim removed 3 bases at V and 8 bases at J, leaving 0 bases unmatched.

For the CDR3, the DNA is TGTGCCAGCAGCTTGGAGTCCGCCGGGGAGCTGTTTTTT. Translation: CASSLESAGELFF. V and J are TRBV5-4 and TRBJ2-2; D call uncertain. Deletions cut 0 bases from V and 6 bases from J, with 6 bases between. The CDR3 runs to 13 residues. Germline V lookup: CDR1 SGHNT, CDR2 YYREEE (reference sequence).

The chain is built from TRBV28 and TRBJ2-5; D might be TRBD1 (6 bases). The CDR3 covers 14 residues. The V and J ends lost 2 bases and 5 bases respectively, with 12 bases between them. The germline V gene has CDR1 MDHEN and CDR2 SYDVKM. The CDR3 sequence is CASSLGARGETQYF. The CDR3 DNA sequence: TGTGCCAGCAGTTTAGGGGCAAGGGGGGAGACCCAGTACTTC.

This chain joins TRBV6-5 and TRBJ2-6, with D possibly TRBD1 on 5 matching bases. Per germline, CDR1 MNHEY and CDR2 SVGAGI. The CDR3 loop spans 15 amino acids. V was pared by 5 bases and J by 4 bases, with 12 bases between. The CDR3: CASSPRGAGANVLTF. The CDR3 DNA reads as TGTGCCAGCAGTCCTAGGGGTGCCGGGGCCAACGTCCTGACTTTC.

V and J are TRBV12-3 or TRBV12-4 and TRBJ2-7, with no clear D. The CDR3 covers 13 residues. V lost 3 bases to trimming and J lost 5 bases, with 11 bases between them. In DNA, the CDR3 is TGTGCCAGCAGTTTCCAAGCCCAAGACGAGCAGTACGTC. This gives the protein CASSFQAQDEQYV.

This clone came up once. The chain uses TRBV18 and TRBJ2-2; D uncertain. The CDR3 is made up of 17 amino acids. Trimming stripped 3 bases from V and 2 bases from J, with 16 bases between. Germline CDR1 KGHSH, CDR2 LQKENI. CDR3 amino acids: CASSPPAYQLNTGELFF. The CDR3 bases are TGTGCCAGCTCACCCCCCGCGTATCAGCTAAACACCGGGGAGCTGTTTTTT.

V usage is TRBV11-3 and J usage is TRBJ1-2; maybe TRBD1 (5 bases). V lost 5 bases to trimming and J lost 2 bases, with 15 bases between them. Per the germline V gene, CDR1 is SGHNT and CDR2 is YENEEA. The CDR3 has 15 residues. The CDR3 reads CASSKGERPNYGYTF. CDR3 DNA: TGTGCCAGCAGCAAAGGGGAACGGCCCAACTATGGCTACACCTTC.

The CDR3: CAISGGGASNYGYTF. CDR3 sequence (DNA): TGTGCCATCTCAGGGGGGGGCGCCTCTAACTATGGCTACACCTTC. The gene calls are TRBV28 and TRBJ1-2, with TRBD1 identical over 7 bases. J gave up 0 bases and V 10 bases, and 11 bases lay outside the gene matches. The CDR3 is 15 residues long. CDR1 is MDHEN, CDR2 SYDVKM, per germline.

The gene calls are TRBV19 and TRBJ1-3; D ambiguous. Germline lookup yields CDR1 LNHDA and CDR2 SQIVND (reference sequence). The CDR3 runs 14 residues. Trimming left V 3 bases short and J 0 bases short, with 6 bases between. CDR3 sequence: CASSMVGSGNTIYF. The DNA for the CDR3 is TGTGCCAGTAGTATGGTAGGCTCTGGAAACACCATATATTTT.

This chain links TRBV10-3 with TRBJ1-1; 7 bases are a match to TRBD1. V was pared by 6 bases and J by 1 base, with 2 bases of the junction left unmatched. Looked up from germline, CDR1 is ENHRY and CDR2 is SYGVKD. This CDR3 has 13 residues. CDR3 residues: CAIRGDRNTEAFF. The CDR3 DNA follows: TGTGCCATCAGAGGGGACAGGAACACTGAAGCTTTCTTT.

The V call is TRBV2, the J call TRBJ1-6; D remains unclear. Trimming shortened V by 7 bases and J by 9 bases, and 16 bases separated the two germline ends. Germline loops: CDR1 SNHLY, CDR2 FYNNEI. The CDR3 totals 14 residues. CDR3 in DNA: TGTGCCAGCACCGAGCAAGGTATCAGTTCACCCCTCCACTTT. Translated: CASTEQGISSPLHF.

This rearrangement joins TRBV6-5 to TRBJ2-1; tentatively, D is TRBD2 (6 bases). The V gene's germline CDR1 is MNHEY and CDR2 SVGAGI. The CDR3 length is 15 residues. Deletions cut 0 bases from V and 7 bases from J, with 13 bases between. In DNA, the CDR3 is TGTGCCAGCAGTTACTCGGGCCGGGAGAGGAATGAGCAGTTCTTC. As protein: CASSYSGRERNEQFF.

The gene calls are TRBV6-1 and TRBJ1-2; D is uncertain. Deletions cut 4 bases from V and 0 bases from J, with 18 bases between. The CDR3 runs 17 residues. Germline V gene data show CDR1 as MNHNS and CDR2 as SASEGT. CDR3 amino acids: CASSGGIGRFSNYGYTF. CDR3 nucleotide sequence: TGTGCCAGCAGTGGAGGGATAGGGAGGTTCTCTAACTATGGCTACACCTTC.

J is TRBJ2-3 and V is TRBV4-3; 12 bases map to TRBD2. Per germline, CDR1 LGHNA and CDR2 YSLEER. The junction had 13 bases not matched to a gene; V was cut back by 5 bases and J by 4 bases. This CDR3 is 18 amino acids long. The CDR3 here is CASSESSGLAGFSDTQYF. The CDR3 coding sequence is TGCGCCAGCAGCGAGTCATCCGGACTAGCGGGGTTTTCAGATACGCAGTATTTT.